A single sample is the source of the 20 T cell receptor beta chains below, sequenced in a study of identical twins. TCRdb re-called the 5' RACE reads with MiXCR, one entry per CDR3 protein. This table has roughly 690,000 distinct CDR3 sequences, less than 7% appearing once. Source material: naive T cells sorted from blood. These receptor sequences come from a man aged 18-30 years in good health.

Concerning this clonotype: The junction shows a germline mismatch at one end, possibly a read error. The chain combines TRBV19 with TRBJ2-2; 7 bases line up with TRBD2. The V gene's germline CDR1 is LNHDA and CDR2 SQIVND (reference sequence). This CDR3 has 13 amino acids. The CDR3 reads CAVDLADTGELFF. As DNA, the CDR3 is TGCGCAGTGGATCTAGCGGACACCGGGGAGCTGTTTTTT.

The chain links TRBV29-1 to TRBJ2-1; TRBD1 matches at 9 bases. V shed 5 bases, J shed 4 bases, and the junction held 27 bases outside the gene matches. Looked up from germline, CDR1 is SQVTM and CDR2 is ANQGSEA. The CDR3 is made up of 21 amino acids. CDR3 protein: CSVYAGFSDRGIGGNYNEQFF. The CDR3 DNA follows: TGCAGCGTTTATGCGGGGTTTTCAGACAGGGGGATCGGGGGTAATTACAATGAGCAGTTCTTC.

The rearrangement uses TRBV7-8 and TRBJ1-5; tentative D call: TRBD1 (5 bases). There are 14 residues in the CDR3. The V gene lost 4 bases and the J gene lost 7 bases, with 14 bases spanning the gap. Per germline, CDR1 SGHVS and CDR2 FQNEAQ. CDR3 coding DNA: TGTGCCAGCAGCTCCTTGAAGGGGAGGCAGCCCCAGCATTTT. Its protein is CASSSLKGRQPQHF.

This clonotype appeared many times. This chain connects TRBV29-1 to TRBJ2-3, with D unresolved. The V gene's germline CDR1 is SQVTM and CDR2 ANQGSEA. Trimming left V 3 bases short and J 1 base short, with 14 bases between. The CDR3 sequence is 15 residues long. CDR3 in DNA: TGCAGCGTTGAGGGATCGGGCGGCGGCACAGATACGCAGTATTTT. It codes for CSVEGSGGGTDTQYF.

This clonotype was picked up a small number of times. The chain recombines TRBV7-9 with TRBJ2-2; 8 nucleotides align to TRBD2. The CDR3 length is 17 residues. The V gene's germline CDR1 is SEHNR and CDR2 FQNEAQ (reference sequence). Trimming cost V 8 bases and J 0 bases; bases outside gene matches: 11. CDR3 sequence reads: CASPQRGTGTNTGELFF. CDR3 sequence (DNA): TGTGCCAGCCCACAGCGGGGGACCGGGACGAACACCGGGGAGCTGTTTTTT.

Many counts were recorded for this clonotype. The CDR3 DNA follows: TGCAGTGCTAGAGCAGGCGTCGACTATGGCTACACCTTC. Translation: CSARAGVDYGYTF. V gene TRBV20-1 combines with J gene TRBJ1-2; D gene ambiguous. The CDR3 has 13 residues. Trimming left V 1 base short and J 3 bases short, with 9 bases between. CDR1 is DFQATT and CDR2 is SNEGSKA in the germline V gene (reference sequence).

This clonotype was detected ten times or more. The rearrangement joins TRBV20-1 to TRBJ2-1, with 15 nucleotides matching TRBD2. The V gene's germline CDR1 is DFQATT and CDR2 SNEGSKA (reference sequence). The CDR3 consists of 15 residues. V was pared by 5 bases and J by 4 bases, with 3 bases of the junction left unmatched. The CDR3 spells CSAGTSGRSYNEQFF. The CDR3, as DNA: TGCAGTGCTGGGACTAGCGGGAGGTCTTACAATGAGCAGTTCTTC.

Only a few counts were recorded for this clonotype. The J gene is TRBJ2-7, the V gene TRBV2; D is undetermined. The germline V gene encodes CDR1 SNHLY and CDR2 FYNNEI. V was clipped by 6 bases and J by 0 bases, with 9 bases between them. There are 13 residues in the CDR3. This chain's CDR3 is CASSLYSSYEQYV. Here the CDR3 DNA reads TGTGCCAGCAGCCTTTACTCCTCCTACGAGCAGTACGTC.

This clonotype was counted a few times. The rearrangement joins TRBV28 to TRBJ2-3, with 7 bases fitting TRBD2. Germline CDR1 is MDHEN and CDR2 is SYDVKM. The CDR3 length is 16 residues. The junction had 9 bases not matched to a gene; V was cut back by 4 bases and J by 2 bases. The CDR3 here is CASSSPREAYTDTQYF. The CDR3 DNA sequence: TGTGCCAGCAGTTCGCCCCGGGAGGCCTACACAGATACGCAGTATTTT.

There are a few counts of this clonotype. The rearrangement links TRBV5-1 to TRBJ2-7, with 7 bases that match TRBD2. V dropped 0 bases and J dropped 5; count of bases not matched to a gene: 5. Germline values: CDR1 SGHRS, CDR2 YFSETQ. This CDR3 is 14 amino acids long. The CDR3 spells CASSLGGDYHEQYV. The CDR3 DNA follows: TGCGCCAGCAGCTTGGGGGGGGACTACCACGAGCAGTACGTC.

This clonotype was detected many times. The chain has TRBV27 and TRBJ2-1; 8 bases agree with TRBD2. Germline V gene lookup returns CDR1 MNHEY and CDR2 SMNVEV (reference sequence). The CDR3 totals 13 residues. Germline trimming cut 8 bases from V and 9 bases from J; bases unmatched to any gene: 9. This chain's CDR3 is CASHKRGRSEQFF. CDR3 sequence (DNA): TGTGCCAGCCACAAGCGGGGGAGGAGTGAGCAGTTCTTC.

This clonotype was detected many times. The V and J genes are TRBV5-6 and TRBJ1-2; TRBD1 aligns across 9 bases. In germline, CDR1 is SGHDT, CDR2 YYEEEE. This CDR3 contains 17 residues. The trim removed 4 bases at V and 3 bases at J, leaving 13 bases unmatched. CDR3 region: CASSPDRGRPLDYGYTF. The CDR3 DNA sequence: TGTGCCAGCAGCCCGGACAGGGGACGACCTTTGGACTATGGCTACACCTTC.

This clonotype has a handful of counts. The rearrangement uses TRBV6-2 or TRBV6-3 and TRBJ1-5; 9 bases fit TRBD1. V lost 4 bases, J lost 2 bases, and 9 bases stayed unmatched. The length of the CDR3 is 17 residues. Germline CDR1 reads MNHEY; CDR2 reads SVGEGT. CDR3 sequence (DNA): TGTGCCAGCAGTTCGGACGGGACAGGGTTTGGCAATCAGCCCCAGCATTTT. It yields the protein CASSSDGTGFGNQPQHF.

The chain carries TRBV5-6 and TRBJ1-1; D is possibly TRBD1 (5 bases). This CDR3 spans 15 amino acids. V shed 4 bases and J shed 0 bases, with 13 bases lying between them. Germline V gene sequence: CDR1 SGHDT, CDR2 YYEEEE. The CDR3 loop reads CASSGKGVLNTEAFF. Here the CDR3 DNA reads TGTGCCAGCAGCGGGAAAGGGGTGTTGAACACTGAAGCTTTCTTT.

Only a few counts were recorded for this clonotype. The CDR3 region has the DNA TGTGCCAGCAGCCAGGGGGTTGGTGAAGCTTTCTTT. The encoded protein is CASSQGVGEAFF. The rearrangement links TRBV7-9 to TRBJ1-1, with TRBD1 matching over 7 bases. The CDR3 runs 12 residues. Germline CDR1 and CDR2: SEHNR and FQNEAQ (reference sequence). V shed 5 bases, J shed 7 bases, and the junction held 4 bases outside the gene matches.

V is TRBV18 and J is TRBJ2-1; no reliable D call. V was shortened by 2 bases and J by 8 bases, with 7 bases between the two germline ends. The CDR3 is 12 amino acids. Germline V gene sequence: CDR1 KGHSH, CDR2 LQKENI. The CDR3 DNA sequence: TGTGCCAGCTCACCAGTCATCTATGAGCAGTTCTTC. Translating gives CASSPVIYEQFF.

Ten or more counts support this clonotype. The chain recombines TRBV20-1 with TRBJ2-7; 10 bases are shared with TRBD2. CDR3 length: 14 amino acids. Trimming took 6 bases from V and 6 from J; bases not matched to a gene: 11. Germline V gene lookup returns CDR1 DFQATT and CDR2 SNEGSKA (reference sequence). The CDR3 DNA sequence: TGCAGTGCCCAAGCCCTAGCGGGAGTTACCGAGCAGTACGTC. Translating it yields CSAQALAGVTEQYV.

This clonotype has only a few counts. This chain connects TRBV15 to TRBJ1-6; D remains unclear. Germline CDR1 is LNHNV and CDR2 is YYDKDF (reference sequence). CDR3 length: 15 amino acids. V shed 1 base and J shed 8 bases, with 12 bases lying between them. CDR3 DNA sequence: TGTGCCACCAGCAGAGTGGGAATTATGGATTCACCCCTCCACTTT. Protein: CATSRVGIMDSPLHF.

This clonotype was recorded many times. This chain links TRBV20-1 with TRBJ2-1, with D perhaps TRBD1 or TRBD2 (5 bases each). The CDR3 spans 14 residues. Trimming left V 1 base short and J 9 bases short, with 16 bases between. Germline CDR1 DFQATT, CDR2 SNEGSKA (reference sequence). The CDR3: CSARGWVGDSEQFF. DNA of the CDR3: TGCAGTGCTAGAGGTTGGGTGGGAGACAGTGAGCAGTTCTTC.

This clonotype was counted ten times or more. This chain uses TRBV12-3 or TRBV12-4 with TRBJ2-2; D call uncertain. This CDR3 contains 12 residues. The V and J ends lost 7 bases and 2 bases respectively, with 5 bases between them. The CDR3 nucleotides read TGTGCCAGCACCCATAACACCGGGGAGCTGTTTTTT. Translation gives CASTHNTGELFF.